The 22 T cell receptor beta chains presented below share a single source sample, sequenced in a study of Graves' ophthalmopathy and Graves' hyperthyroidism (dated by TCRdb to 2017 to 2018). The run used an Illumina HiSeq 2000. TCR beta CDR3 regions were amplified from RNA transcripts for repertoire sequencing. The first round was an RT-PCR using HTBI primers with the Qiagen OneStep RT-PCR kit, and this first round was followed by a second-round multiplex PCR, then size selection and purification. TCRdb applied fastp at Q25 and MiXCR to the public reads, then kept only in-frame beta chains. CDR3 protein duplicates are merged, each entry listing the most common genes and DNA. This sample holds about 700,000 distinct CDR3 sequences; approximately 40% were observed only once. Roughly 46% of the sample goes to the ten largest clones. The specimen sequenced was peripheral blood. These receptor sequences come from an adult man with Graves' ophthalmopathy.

Here the CDR3 reads CAISELKGYQETQYF. The CDR3 DNA is TGTGCCATCAGTGAGTTAAAAGGGTACCAAGAGACCCAGTACTTC. The chain carries TRBV10-3 and TRBJ2-5; D is undetermined. There are 15 residues in the CDR3. The germline V gene has CDR1 ENHRY and CDR2 SYGVKD. Trimming took off 1 base at V and 0 bases at J, with 9 bases between the two ends.

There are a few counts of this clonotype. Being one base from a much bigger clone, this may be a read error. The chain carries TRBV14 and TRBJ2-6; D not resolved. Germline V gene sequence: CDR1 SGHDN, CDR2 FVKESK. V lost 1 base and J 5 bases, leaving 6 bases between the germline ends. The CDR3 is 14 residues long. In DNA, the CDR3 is TGTGCCAGCAGCCAAGGGAAAAGGGCCAACGTCCTGACTTTC. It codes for CASSQGKRANVLTF. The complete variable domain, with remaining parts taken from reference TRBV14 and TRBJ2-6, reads EAGVTQFPSHSVIEKGQTVTLRCDPISGHDNLYWYRRVMGKEIKFLLHFVKESKQDESGMPNNRFLAERTGGTYSTLKVQPAELEDSGVYFCASSQGKRANVLTFGAGSRLTVL.

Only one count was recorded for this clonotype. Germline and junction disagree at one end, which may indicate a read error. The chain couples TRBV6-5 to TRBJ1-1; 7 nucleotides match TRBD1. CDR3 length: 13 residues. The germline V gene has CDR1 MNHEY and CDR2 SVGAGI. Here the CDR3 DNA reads TGTGCCAGCAGCAGCCGTAAGGACAGGATGGTACTCTTT. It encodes CASSSRKDRMVLF.

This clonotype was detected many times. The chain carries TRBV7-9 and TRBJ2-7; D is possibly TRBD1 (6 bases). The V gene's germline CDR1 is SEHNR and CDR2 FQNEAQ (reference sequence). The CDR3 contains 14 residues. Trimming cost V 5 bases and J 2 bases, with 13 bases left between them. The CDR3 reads CASSPGTPPYEQYF. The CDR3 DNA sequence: TGTGCCAGCAGCCCTGGGACACCACCCTACGAGCAGTACTTC.

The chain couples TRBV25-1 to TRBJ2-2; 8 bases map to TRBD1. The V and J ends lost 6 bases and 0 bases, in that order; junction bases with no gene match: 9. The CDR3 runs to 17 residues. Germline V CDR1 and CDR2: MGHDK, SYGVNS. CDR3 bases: TGTGCCAGCAGAGCTAAAGGACAGGGACCGAACACCGGGGAGCTGTTTTTT. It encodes CASRAKGQGPNTGELFF.

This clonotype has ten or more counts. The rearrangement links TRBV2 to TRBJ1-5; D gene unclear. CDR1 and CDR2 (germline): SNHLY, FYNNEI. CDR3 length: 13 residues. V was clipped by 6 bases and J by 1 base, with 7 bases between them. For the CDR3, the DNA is TGTGCCAGCAGCGCACAGAGCAATCAGCCCCAGCATTTT. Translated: CASSAQSNQPQHF.

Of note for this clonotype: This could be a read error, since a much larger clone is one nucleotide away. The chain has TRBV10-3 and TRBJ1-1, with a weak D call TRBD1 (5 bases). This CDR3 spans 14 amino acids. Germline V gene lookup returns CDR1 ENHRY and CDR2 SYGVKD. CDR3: CAISEGQVDTGAFF. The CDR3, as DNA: TGTGCCATCAGTGAGGGCCAGGTGGACACTGGAGCTTTCTTT.

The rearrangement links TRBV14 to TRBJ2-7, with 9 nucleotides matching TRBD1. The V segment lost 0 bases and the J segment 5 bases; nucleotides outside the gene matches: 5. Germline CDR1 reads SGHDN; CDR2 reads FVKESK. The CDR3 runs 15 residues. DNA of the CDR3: TGTGCCAGCAGCCAAGACCCGGACAGGGGACACGAGCAGTACTTC. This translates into CASSQDPDRGHEQYF. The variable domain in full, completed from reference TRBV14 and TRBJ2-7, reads EAGVTQFPSHSVIEKGQTVTLRCDPISGHDNLYWYRRVMGKEIKFLLHFVKESKQDESGMPNNRFLAERTGGTYSTLKVQPAELEDSGVYFCASSQDPDRGHEQYFGPGTRLTVT.

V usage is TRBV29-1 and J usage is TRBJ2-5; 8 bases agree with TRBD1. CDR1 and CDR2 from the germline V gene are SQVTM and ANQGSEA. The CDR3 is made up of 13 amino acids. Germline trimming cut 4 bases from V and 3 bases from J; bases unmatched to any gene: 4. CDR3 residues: CSVADRGKETQYF. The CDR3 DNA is TGCAGCGTTGCCGACAGGGGTAAAGAGACCCAGTACTTC.

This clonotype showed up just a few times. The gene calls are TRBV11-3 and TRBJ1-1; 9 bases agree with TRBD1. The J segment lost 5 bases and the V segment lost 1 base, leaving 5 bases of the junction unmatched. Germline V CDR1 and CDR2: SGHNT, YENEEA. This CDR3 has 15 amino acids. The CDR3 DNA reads TGTGCCAGCAGCTTAGGGGACAGGGTAGGAACTGAAGCTTTCTTT. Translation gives CASSLGDRVGTEAFF.

Here the CDR3 reads CAIAFGNTEAFF. CDR3 sequence (DNA): TGTGCCATCGCGTTCGGGAACACTGAAGCTTTCTTT. The J gene is TRBJ1-1, the V gene TRBV10-3; D is unresolved. The germline gives CDR1 ENHRY, CDR2 SYGVKD. The CDR3 spans 12 residues. Trimming cost V 8 bases and J 1 base, with 8 bases left between them.

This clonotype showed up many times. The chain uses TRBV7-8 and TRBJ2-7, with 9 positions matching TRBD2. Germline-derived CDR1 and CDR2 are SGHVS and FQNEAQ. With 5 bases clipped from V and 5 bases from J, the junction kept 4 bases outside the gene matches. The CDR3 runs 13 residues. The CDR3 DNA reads TGTGCCAGCAGCCGGACTAGCGACCACGAGCAGTACTTC. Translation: CASSRTSDHEQYF.

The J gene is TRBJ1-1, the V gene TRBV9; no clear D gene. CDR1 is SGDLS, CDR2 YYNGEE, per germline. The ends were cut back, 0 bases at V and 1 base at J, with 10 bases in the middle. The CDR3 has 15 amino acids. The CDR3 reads CASSVGRGPNTEAFF. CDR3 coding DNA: TGTGCCAGCAGCGTAGGGAGAGGCCCGAACACTGAAGCTTTCTTT.

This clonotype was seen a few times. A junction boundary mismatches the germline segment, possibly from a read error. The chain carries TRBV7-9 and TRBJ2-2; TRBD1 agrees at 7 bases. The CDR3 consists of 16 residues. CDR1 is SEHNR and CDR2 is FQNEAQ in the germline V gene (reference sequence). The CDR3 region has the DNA TGCGCCAGCAGCCTTCAGACAGGGTCGAACACCGGGGAGCTGTTTTTT. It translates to CASSLQTGSNTGELFF.

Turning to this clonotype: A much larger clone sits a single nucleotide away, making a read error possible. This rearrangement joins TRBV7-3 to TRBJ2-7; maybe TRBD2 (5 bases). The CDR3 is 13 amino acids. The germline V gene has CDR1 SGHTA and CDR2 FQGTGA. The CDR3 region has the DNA TGTGCCAGCAGCCAGATAGGTCTGGGAGAGCGGTACTTC. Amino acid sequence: CASSQIGLGERYF.

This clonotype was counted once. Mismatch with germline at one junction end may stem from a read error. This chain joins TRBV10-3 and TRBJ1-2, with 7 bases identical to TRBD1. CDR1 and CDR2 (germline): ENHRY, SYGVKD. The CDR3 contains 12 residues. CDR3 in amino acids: CATSQGGNGYTF. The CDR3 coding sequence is TGTGCCACCAGTCAAGGGGGCAACGGCTACACCTTC.

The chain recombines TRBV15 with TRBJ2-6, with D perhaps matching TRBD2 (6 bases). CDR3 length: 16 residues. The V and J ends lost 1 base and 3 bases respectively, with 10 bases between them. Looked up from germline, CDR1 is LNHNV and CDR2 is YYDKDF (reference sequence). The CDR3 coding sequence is TGTGCCACCAGCAGAGGGGGGGACGGTGGGGCCAACGTCCTGACTTTC. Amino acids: CATSRGGDGGANVLTF.

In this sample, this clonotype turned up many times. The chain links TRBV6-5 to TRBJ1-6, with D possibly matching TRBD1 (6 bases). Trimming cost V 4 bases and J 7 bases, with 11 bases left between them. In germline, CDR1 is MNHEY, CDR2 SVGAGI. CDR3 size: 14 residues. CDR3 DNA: TGTGCCAGCAGTTCGTGGACAGCCAATTCACCCCTCCACTTT. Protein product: CASSSWTANSPLHF.

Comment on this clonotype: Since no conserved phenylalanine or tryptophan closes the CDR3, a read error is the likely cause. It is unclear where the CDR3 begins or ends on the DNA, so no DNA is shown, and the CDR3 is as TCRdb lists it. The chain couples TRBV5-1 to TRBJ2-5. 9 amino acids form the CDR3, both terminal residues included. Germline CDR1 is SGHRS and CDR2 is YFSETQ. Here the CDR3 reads CASSRRQDY.

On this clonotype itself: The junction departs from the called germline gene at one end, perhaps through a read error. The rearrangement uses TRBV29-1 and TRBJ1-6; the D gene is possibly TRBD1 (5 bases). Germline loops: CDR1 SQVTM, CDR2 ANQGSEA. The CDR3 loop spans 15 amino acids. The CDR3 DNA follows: TGTGCCTGGAGTAACGGACCCGGGACTAATTCACCCCTCCACTTT. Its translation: CAWSNGPGTNSPLHF.

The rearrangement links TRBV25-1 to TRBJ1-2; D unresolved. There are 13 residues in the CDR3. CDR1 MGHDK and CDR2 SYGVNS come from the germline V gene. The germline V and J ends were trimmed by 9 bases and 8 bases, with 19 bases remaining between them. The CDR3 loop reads CASEALRHSGYTF. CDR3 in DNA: TGTGCCAGTGAAGCGCTTCGCCATTCGGGCTACACCTTC.

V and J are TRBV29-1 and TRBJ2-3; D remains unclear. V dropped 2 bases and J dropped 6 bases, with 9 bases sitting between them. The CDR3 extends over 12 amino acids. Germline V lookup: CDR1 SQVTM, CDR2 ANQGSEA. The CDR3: CSVEPSADTQYF. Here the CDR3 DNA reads TGCAGCGTTGAACCCTCAGCGGATACGCAGTATTTT.